This T cell receptor beta chain was identified during a study of blood T cells in healthy people across ages. The sample providers were healthy Caucasian people from Russia, aged roughly 6 to 95. Peripheral blood was drawn, approximately 10 milliliters per donor. Trimming cost V 2 bases and J 7 bases; bases outside gene matches: 4. The CDR3 is 15 residues long. CDR1 and CDR2 (germline): MNHEY, SVGEGT. With a J-beta primer mix and a sample-barcoded 5' primer, a second PCR ran about 7 to 11 cycles. TCRdb ran MiXCR on the 5' RACE reads and lists one entry per CDR3 protein. The data show hundreds of thousands of distinct CDR3 sequences, around 45% seen once.

The sequence was collected from a man older than 75 in good health. The sample comprised blood. V is TRBV6-2 or TRBV6-3 and J is TRBJ2-1; 11 bases align to TRBD1. The DNA for the CDR3 is TGTGCCAGCAGTTACCGGGACAGGGGGACGAATGAGCAGTTCTTC. Its protein product is CASSYRDRGTNEQFF.